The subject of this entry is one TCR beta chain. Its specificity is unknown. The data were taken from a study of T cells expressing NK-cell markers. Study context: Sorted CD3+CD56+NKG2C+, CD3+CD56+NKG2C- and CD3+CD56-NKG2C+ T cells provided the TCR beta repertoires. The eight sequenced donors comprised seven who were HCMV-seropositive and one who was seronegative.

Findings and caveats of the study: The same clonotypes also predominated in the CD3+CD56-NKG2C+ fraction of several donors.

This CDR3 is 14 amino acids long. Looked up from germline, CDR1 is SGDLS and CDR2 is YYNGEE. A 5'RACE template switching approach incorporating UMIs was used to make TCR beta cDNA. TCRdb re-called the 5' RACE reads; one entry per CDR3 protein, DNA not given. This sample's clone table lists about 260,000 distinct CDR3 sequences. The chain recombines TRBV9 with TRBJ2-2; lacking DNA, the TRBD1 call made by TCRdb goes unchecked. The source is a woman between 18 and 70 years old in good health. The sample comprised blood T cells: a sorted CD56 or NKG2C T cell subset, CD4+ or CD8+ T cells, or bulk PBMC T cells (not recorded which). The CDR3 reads CASSPLDGTGELFF.